The 2 T cell receptor beta chains reported below all come from one sample, sequenced in a study of blood T cell repertoires in COVID-19. Assay used: immunoSEQ multiplex PCR; TCRdb lists only in-frame clones, some missing. The data hold just over 250,000 clones, with approximately 86% observed a single time. The material sequenced was peripheral blood. Receptors originate from a middle-aged man who had recovered from COVID-19.

The chain has TRBV6-1 and TRBJ2-5; D gene unclear. The CDR3 loop spans 16 amino acids. Trimming took 2 bases from V and 2 from J, leaving 15 bases between them. Germline values: CDR1 MNHNS, CDR2 SASEGT. The CDR3 here is CASSEIVTKLQETQYF. Here the CDR3 DNA reads TGTGCCAGCAGTGAAATAGTTACCAAACTACAAGAGACCCAGTACTTC.

This chain links TRBV12-3 or TRBV12-4 with TRBJ1-2; tentatively, D is TRBD1 (6 bases). The CDR3 contains 13 residues. With 2 bases removed from V and 8 bases from J, the gap between germline ends came to 12 bases. CDR3: CASSLLHRDGYTF. CDR3 nucleotide sequence: TGTGCCAGCAGTTTACTCCACAGGGACGGCTACACCTTC.